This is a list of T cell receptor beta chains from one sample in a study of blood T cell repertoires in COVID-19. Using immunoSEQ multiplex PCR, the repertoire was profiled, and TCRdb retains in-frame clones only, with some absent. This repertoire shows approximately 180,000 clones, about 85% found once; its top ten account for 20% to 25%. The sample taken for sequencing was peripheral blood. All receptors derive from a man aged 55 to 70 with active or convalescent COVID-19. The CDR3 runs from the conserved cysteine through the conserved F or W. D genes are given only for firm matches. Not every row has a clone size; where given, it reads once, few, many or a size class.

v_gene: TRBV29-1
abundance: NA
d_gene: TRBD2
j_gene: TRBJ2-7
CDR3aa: CSVYISGLGFYEQYF
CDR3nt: TGCAGCGTCTATATCTCCGGACTAGGTTTCTACGAGCAGTACTTC

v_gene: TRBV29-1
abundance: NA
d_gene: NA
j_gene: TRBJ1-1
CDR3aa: CSVAFVQGMNTEAFF
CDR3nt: TGCAGCGTTGCCTTCGTCCAGGGTATGAACACTGAAGCTTTCTTT

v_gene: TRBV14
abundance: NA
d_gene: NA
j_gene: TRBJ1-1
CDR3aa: CASSLYGETEAFF
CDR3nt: TGTGCCAGCAGCCTGTACGGGGAGACTGAAGCTTTCTTT

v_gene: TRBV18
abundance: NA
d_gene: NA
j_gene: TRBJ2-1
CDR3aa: CASSPTRSYNEQFF
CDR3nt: TGTGCCAGCTCACCTACTAGATCCTACAATGAGCAGTTCTTC

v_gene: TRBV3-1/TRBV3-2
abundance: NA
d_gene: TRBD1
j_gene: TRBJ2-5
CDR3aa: CASSLAQGSETQYF
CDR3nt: TGTGCCAGCAGCCTCGCACAGGGGTCGGAGACCCAGTACTTC

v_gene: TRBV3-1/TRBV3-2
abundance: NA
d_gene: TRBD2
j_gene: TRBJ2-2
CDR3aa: CASSQGRTSGVDGELFF
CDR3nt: TGTGCCAGCAGCCAAGGAAGGACTAGCGGGGTGGACGGGGAGCTGTTTTTT

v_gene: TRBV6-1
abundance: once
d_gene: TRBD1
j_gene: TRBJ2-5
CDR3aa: CASSASRDSRATTQYF
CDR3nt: TGTGCCAGCAGTGCAAGCCGGGACAGCCGAGCAACGACCCAGTACTTC

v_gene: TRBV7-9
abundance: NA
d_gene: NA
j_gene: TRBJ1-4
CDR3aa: CASSFPLTRVEKLFF
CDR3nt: TGTGCCAGCAGCTTCCCGCTAACCAGGGTTGAAAAACTGTTTTTT

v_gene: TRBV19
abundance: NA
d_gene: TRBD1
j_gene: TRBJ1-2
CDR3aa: CASSGQGASYTF
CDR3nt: TGTGCCAGTAGTGGTCAGGGGGCCTCCTACACCTTC

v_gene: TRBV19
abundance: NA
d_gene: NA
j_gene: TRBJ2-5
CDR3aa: CASSDTYQETQYF
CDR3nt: TGTGCCAGTAGCGACACATACCAAGAGACCCAGTACTTC

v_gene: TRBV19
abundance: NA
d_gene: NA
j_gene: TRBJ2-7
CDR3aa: CASSKPGQGRDEQYF
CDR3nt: TGTGCCAGTAGTAAACCGGGACAAGGTAGGGACGAGCAGTACTTC

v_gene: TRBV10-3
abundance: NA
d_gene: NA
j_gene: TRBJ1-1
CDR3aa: CAISVIMNTEAFF
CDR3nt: TGTGCCATCAGTGTTATAATGAACACTGAAGCTTTCTTT

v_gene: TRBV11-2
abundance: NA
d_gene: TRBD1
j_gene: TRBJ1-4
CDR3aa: CASSMDRSNEKLFF
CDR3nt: TGTGCCAGCAGCATGGACAGGAGTAATGAAAAACTGTTTTTT

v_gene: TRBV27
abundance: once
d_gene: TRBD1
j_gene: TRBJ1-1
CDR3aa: CASRVQGKGTEAFF
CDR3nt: TGTGCCAGCAGAGTACAGGGGAAAGGCACTGAAGCTTTCTTT

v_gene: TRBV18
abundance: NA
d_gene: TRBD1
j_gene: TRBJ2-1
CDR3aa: CASSPPGQGYNEQFF
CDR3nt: TGTGCCAGCTCACCTCCGGGACAGGGTTACAATGAGCAGTTCTTC

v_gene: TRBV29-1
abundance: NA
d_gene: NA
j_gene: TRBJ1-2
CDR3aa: CSGRDLWYGYTF
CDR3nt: TGCAGCGGCAGGGATTTGTGGTATGGCTACACCTTC

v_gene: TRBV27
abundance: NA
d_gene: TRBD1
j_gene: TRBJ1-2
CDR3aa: CASSFWDRGNGYTF
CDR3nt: TGTGCCAGCAGTTTTTGGGACAGGGGAAATGGCTACACCTTC

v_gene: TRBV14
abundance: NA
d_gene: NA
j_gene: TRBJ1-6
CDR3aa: CASSQAAIINSALHF
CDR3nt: TGTGCCAGCAGCCAAGCCGCCATTATTAATTCGGCCCTCCACTTT

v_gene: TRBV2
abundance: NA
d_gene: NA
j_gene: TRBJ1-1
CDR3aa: CASSVRGNTEAFF
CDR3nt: TGTGCCAGCAGCGTTCGGGGGAACACTGAAGCTTTCTTT

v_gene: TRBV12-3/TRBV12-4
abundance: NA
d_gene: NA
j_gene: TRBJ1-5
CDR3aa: CASSQGRPQHF
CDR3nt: TGTGCCAGCAGTCAGGGTAGGCCCCAGCATTTT

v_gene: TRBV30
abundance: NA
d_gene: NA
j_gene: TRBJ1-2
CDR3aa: CAWSQGPHGYTF
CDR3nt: TGTGCCTGGAGTCAGGGGCCCCATGGCTACACCTTC

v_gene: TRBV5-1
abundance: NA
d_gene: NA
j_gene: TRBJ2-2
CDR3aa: CASSFTGTSNTGELFF
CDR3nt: TGCGCCAGCAGCTTTACCGGGACAAGTAACACCGGGGAGCTGTTTTTT

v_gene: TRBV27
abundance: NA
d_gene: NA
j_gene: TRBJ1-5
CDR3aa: CASSLRRGDVSQPQHF
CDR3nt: TGTGCCAGCAGTTTACGCCGGGGGGATGTCAGTCAGCCCCAGCATTTT

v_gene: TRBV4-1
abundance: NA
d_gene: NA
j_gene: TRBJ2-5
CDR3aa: CASSQDRGQIQETQYF
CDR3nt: TGCGCCAGCAGCCAAGATCGAGGGCAGATCCAAGAGACCCAGTACTTC

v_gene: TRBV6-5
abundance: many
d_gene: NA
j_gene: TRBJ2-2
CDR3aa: CASSKPGTGELFF
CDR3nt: TGTGCCAGCAGTAAACCAGGGACCGGGGAGCTGTTTTTT

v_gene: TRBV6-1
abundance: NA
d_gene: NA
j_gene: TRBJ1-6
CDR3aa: CASSDRGPSYNSPLHF
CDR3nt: TGTGCCAGCAGTGACAGGGGTCCGTCCTATAATTCACCCCTCCACTTT

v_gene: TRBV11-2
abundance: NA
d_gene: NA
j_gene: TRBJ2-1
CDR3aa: CASSWRGDEQFF
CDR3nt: TGTGCCAGCAGCTGGAGAGGCGATGAGCAGTTCTTC

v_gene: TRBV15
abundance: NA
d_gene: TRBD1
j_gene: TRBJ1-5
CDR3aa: CATSRGGQENQPQHF
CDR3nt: TGTGCCACCAGCAGAGGGGGACAGGAAAATCAGCCCCAGCATTTT

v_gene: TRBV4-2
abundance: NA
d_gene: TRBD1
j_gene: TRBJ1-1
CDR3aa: CASSQGPGGEGTEAFF
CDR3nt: TGTGCCAGCAGCCAAGGCCCAGGGGGCGAAGGTACTGAAGCTTTCTTT

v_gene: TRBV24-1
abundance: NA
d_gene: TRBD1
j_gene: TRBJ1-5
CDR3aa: CATDRGPNQPQHF
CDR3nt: TGTGCCACCGACAGGGGTCCGAATCAGCCCCAGCATTTT

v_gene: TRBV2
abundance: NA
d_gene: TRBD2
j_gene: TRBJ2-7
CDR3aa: CASKVGGGTEQYF
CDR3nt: TGTGCCAGCAAGGTGGGCGGGGGGACCGAGCAGTACTTC

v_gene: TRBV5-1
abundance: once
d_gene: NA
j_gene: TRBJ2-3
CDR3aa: CASSPSTSITDTQYF
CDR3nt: TGCGCCAGCAGCCCCTCTACTAGTATCACAGATACGCAGTATTTT

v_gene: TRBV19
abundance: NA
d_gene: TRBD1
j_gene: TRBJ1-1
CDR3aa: CASSPGQDTEAFF
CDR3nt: TGTGCCAGTAGTCCGGGACAGGACACTGAAGCTTTCTTT

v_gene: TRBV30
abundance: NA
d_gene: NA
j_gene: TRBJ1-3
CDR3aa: CAWFQGSGNTIYF
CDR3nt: TGTGCCTGGTTCCAGGGCTCTGGAAACACCATATATTTT

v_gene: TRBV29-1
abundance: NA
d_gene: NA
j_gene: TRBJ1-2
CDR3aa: CSVPPPYRDGDTF
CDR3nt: TGCAGCGTTCCCCCCCCTTACAGGGATGGAGACACCTTC

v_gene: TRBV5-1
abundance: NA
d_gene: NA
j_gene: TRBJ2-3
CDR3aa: CASSLVDYFGTDTQYF
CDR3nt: TGCGCCAGCAGCTTGGTCGACTACTTTGGCACAGATACGCAGTATTTT

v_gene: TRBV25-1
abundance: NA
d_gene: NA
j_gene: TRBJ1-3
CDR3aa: CASSFTPGGSGNTIYF
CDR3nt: TGTGCCAGCAGTTTCACCCCGGGGGGCTCGGGAAACACCATATATTTT

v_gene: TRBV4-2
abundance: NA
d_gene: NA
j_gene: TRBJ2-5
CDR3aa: CASSRVRQPQETQYF
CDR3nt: TGTGCCAGCAGCAGAGTCAGGCAACCTCAAGAGACCCAGTACTTC

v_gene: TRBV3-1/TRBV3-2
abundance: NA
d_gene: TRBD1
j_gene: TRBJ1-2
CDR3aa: CASSQARGQGHGYTF
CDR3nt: TGTGCCAGCAGCCAAGCCCGGGGACAGGGGCACGGCTACACCTTC

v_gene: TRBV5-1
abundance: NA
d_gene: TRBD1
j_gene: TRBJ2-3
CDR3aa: CASSVVGTGEDTQYF
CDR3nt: TGCGCCAGCAGCGTGGTAGGCACAGGGGAAGATACGCAGTATTTT

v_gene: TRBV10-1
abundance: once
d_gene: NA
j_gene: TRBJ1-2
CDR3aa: CASSFTGNYGYTF
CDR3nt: TGCGCCAGCAGTTTTACAGGGAACTATGGCTACACCTTC

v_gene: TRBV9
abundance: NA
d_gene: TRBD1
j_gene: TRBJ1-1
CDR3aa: CASSVLPTGITEAFF
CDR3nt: TGTGCCAGCAGCGTACTCCCGACAGGGATCACTGAAGCTTTCTTT

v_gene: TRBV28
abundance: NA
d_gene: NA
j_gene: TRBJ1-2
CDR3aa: CASTSLYGYTF
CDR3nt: TGTGCCAGCACCTCCCTTTATGGCTACACCTTC

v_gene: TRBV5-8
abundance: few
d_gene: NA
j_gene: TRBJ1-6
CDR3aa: CASSFAGFDNSPLHF
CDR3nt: TGTGCCAGCAGCTTTGCCGGGTTCGATAATTCACCCCTCCACTTT

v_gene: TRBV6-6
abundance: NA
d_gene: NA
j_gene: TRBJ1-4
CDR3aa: CASNNPGAQGEKLFF
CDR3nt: TGTGCCAGCAACAACCCTGGGGCCCAAGGGGAAAAACTGTTTTTT

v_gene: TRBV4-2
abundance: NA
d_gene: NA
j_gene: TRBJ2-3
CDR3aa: CASSQEREVDTQYF
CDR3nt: TGTGCCAGCAGCCAAGAGCGGGAAGTGGATACGCAGTATTTT

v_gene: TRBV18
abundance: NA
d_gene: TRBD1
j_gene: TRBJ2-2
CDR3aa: CASSPNRGTLTGELFF
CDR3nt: TGTGCCAGCTCACCAAACAGGGGCACCCTCACCGGGGAGCTGTTTTTT

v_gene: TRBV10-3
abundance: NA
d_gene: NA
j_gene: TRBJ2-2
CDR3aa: CAISESGQNTGELFF
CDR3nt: TGTGCCATCAGTGAGTCCGGACAGAACACCGGGGAGCTGTTTTTT